The TCR beta chain described here comes from a study of technical replicates of blood from several donors. Generated by immunoSEQ multiplex PCR, the TCRdb table keeps only in-frame clones and is missing some. The data contain tens of thousands of clones, approximately 92% of them seen just once; the ten biggest clones take up roughly 0.41%. The CDR3 extends over 15 amino acids. Germline assignment: CDR1 MNHEY and CDR2 SMNVEV (reference sequence). J was trimmed by 1 base and V by 6 bases; bases with no gene match: 4. In this sample, this clone turned up a few times. This receptor was identified in a human donor in good health. The chain uses TRBV27 and TRBJ1-4; the match to TRBD1 covers 8 bases. Sequencing used T cells isolated from PBMCs. Here the CDR3 DNA reads TGTGCCAGCAGCCCACAGGGGGTAACTAATGAAAAACTGTTTTTT. This gives the protein CASSPQGVTNEKLFF.